This record looks at one T cell receptor beta chain sequence and its context. Between the trimmed V and J ends, which lost 4 bases and 2 bases, there was a span of 7 bases. The CDR3 totals 12 residues. Germline-derived CDR1 and CDR2 are SGHRS and YFSETQ. The record originates from a study of T cell responses to AZD1222 COVID-19 vaccine. Measured with immunoSEQ multiplex PCR; TCRdb has only the in-frame clones, and not every one. Of about 100,000 clones in the sample, 88% were seen once. This TCR came from an adult in good health. Material: peripheral blood, obtained on day 0 of AZD1222 vaccination. The rearrangement uses TRBV5-1 and TRBJ2-7, with D maybe TRBD2 (6 bases). This CDR3 reads CASSPGAYEQYF. The DNA of the CDR3 is TGCGCCAGCAGCCCGGGGGCCTACGAGCAGTACTTC.